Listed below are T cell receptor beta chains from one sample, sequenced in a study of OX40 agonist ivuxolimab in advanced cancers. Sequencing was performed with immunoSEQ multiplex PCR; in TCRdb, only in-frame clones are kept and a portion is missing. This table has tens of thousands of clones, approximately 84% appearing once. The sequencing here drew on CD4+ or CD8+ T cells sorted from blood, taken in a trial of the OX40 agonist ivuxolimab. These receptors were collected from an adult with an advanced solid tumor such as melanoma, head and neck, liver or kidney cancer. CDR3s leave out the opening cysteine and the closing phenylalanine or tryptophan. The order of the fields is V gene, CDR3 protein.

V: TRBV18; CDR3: ASSPPDRTEAF
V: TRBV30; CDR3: AWYKQGTLGEQY
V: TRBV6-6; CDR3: ASRLNYEQY
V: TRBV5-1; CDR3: ASSWKGQGNYGYT
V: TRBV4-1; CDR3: ASSNALSPSYEQY
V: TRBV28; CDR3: ASSLSGPEGHEQY
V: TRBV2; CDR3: ASSWTSGGQNEQF
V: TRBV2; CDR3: ASSATRDEQF
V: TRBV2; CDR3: ATRTGARTETQY
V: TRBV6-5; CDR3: ASSYSTGTNSPLH
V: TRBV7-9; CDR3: ASSLARISTNEQF
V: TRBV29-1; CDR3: SVDSPGGDGYT